The next 18 T cell receptor beta chains were all read from a single sample in a study of blood T cell repertoires in COVID-19. Here immunoSEQ multiplex PCR was the method, and the copy in TCRdb shows in-frame clones only, minus some. The sample lists 90,000 to 150,000 clones, about 87% occurring once. Material: peripheral blood. The receptors come from a woman between 45 and 65 years old with acute or convalescent COVID-19.

The chain uses TRBV10-2 and TRBJ2-7, with D possibly matching TRBD2 (6 bases). The V gene's germline CDR1 is WSHSY and CDR2 SAAADI. This CDR3 has 14 amino acids. The V end lost 3 bases, the J end lost 6 bases, and 15 bases lay between the germline ends. CDR3 residues: CASSDTSSSTEQYF. The CDR3 DNA reads TGCGCCAGCAGTGATACTAGCTCTTCAACCGAGCAGTACTTC.

The rearrangement links TRBV5-4 to TRBJ2-1, with 7 bases that match TRBD2. CDR1 is SGHNT and CDR2 is YYREEE in the germline V gene (reference sequence). Trimming removed 4 bases from V and 4 bases from J; junction bases left unmatched: 5. The length of the CDR3 is 14 residues. This CDR3 is CASSPDGGYNEQFF. For the CDR3, the DNA is TGTGCCAGCAGCCCCGACGGGGGGTACAATGAGCAGTTCTTC.

The rearrangement uses TRBV6-2 or TRBV6-3 and TRBJ2-7, with 8 bases aligning to TRBD2. V lost 2 bases to trimming and J lost 5 bases; unmatched junction nucleotides: 11. Germline CDR1 is MNHEY and CDR2 is SVGEGT. This CDR3 comprises 16 residues. The CDR3 DNA sequence: TGTGCCAGCAGTTACCACCGTATCGGGGGGGCTCACGAGCAGTACTTC. Residues: CASSYHRIGGAHEQYF.

The J gene is TRBJ2-1, the V gene TRBV5-4; 9 bases match TRBD2. The CDR3 contains 15 residues. Germline CDR1 reads SGHNT; CDR2 reads YYREEE (reference sequence). The V gene end was trimmed by 0 bases and the J gene end by 3 bases; junction bases not matched to a gene: 1. This CDR3 reads CASSLGSGSYNEQFF. DNA for the CDR3: TGTGCCAGCAGCTTGGGTAGCGGGAGCTACAATGAGCAGTTCTTC.

The V call is TRBV11-2, the J call TRBJ2-7, with a possible D match to TRBD1 (5 bases). Per the germline V gene, CDR1 is SGHAT and CDR2 is FQNNGV. This CDR3 contains 14 residues. Trimming left V 0 bases short and J 5 bases short, with 11 bases between. CDR3 sequence: CASSLDGAAHEQYF. CDR3 nucleotide sequence: TGTGCCAGCAGCTTAGATGGGGCAGCCCACGAGCAGTACTTC.

The chain combines TRBV7-3 with TRBJ1-2; 8 positions match TRBD1. V was pared by 2 bases and J by 7 bases, with 9 bases of the junction left unmatched. The CDR3 is 15 residues long. Looked up from germline, CDR1 is SGHTA and CDR2 is FQGTGA. The CDR3 nucleotides are TGTGCCAGCAGCTTAGGACAGGGAGTGGATGGTGGCTACACCTTC. Its translation is CASSLGQGVDGGYTF. Using reference TRBV7-3 and TRBJ1-2 for the parts outside the CDR3, the full variable domain is GAGVSQTPSNKVTEKGKYVELRCDPISGHTALYWYRQSLGQGPEFLIYFQGTGAADDSGLPNDRFFAVRPEGSVSTLKIQRTERGDSAVYLCASSLGQGVDGGYTFGSGTRLTVV.

V is TRBV4-1 and J is TRBJ2-7; tentatively, D is TRBD2 (6 bases). Trimming cost V 0 bases and J 3 bases, with 15 bases left between them. Germline V CDR1 and CDR2: MGHRA, YSYEKL. This CDR3 is 16 amino acids long. In DNA form, the CDR3 reads TGCGCCAGCAGCCAAGAAGGTAGCGGCCACAACTACGAGCAGTACTTC. Translation: CASSQEGSGHNYEQYF.

A few counts support this clone. The chain recombines TRBV11-1 with TRBJ1-1; D unresolved. The CDR3 is 13 residues long. CDR1 is SGHAT, CDR2 FQDESV, per germline (reference sequence). V was pared by 6 bases and J by 3 bases, with 11 bases between. The CDR3 DNA reads TGTGCCAGCAGTTCCCCCTTCTACACTGAAGCTTTCTTT. It encodes CASSSPFYTEAFF.

This sequence joins TRBV28 and TRBJ1-1; tentatively, D is TRBD1 (6 bases). Trimming took 6 bases from V and 11 from J, leaving 16 bases between them. The CDR3 sequence is 12 residues long. Germline V gene sequence: CDR1 MDHEN, CDR2 SYDVKM. The DNA of the CDR3 is TGTGCCAGCAGGTTTTCAGGGGCCGGGGCTTTCTTT. It translates to CASRFSGAGAFF.

V gene TRBV11-2 combines with J gene TRBJ2-3; 7 nucleotides match TRBD1. J was trimmed by 4 bases and V by 5 bases; bases with no gene match: 9. The germline V gene encodes CDR1 SGHAT and CDR2 FQNNGV. This CDR3 region has 15 residues. The DNA for the CDR3 is TGTGCCAGCAGCCCCCGACAGGGCCAGCCAGATACGCAGTATTTT. Its translation: CASSPRQGQPDTQYF.

The rearrangement links TRBV9 to TRBJ1-2, with D maybe TRBD1 (5 bases). The CDR3 has 13 residues. V lost 4 bases and J 6 bases, leaving 13 bases between the germline ends. Germline values: CDR1 SGDLS, CDR2 YYNGEE. The CDR3 sequence: CASSKTVVDGYTF. The CDR3 region has the DNA TGTGCCAGCAGCAAGACAGTCGTGGATGGCTACACCTTC.

This sequence joins TRBV9 and TRBJ2-3; tentatively, D is TRBD1 (5 bases). Germline CDR1 SGDLS, CDR2 YYNGEE. This CDR3 has 14 residues. V was trimmed by 0 bases and J by 4 bases, leaving 9 bases between them. The CDR3 spells CASSVGEGADTQYF. The CDR3 nucleotides are TGTGCCAGCAGCGTAGGGGAAGGGGCAGATACGCAGTATTTT.

This clone came up once. The V gene is TRBV5-8, the J gene TRBJ2-3; no definite D call. With 3 bases removed from V and 4 bases from J, the gap between germline ends came to 15 bases. The CDR3 runs 15 residues. Looked up from germline, CDR1 is SGHTS and CDR2 is YDEGEE. The CDR3 loop is CASSSLSGYADTQYF. In DNA, the CDR3 is TGTGCCAGCAGCTCCCTATCCGGGTACGCAGATACGCAGTATTTT. The full variable domain, completed using reference TRBV5-8 and TRBJ2-3, is EAGVTQSPTHLIKTRGQQATLRCSPISGHTSVYWYQQALGLGLQFLLWYDEGEERNRGNFPPRFSGRQFPNYSSELNVNALELEDSALYLCASSSLSGYADTQYFGPGTRLTVL.

The chain uses TRBV18 and TRBJ2-2, with 7 bases fitting TRBD1. Per germline, CDR1 KGHSH and CDR2 LQKENI. The CDR3 spans 14 residues. Trimming cost V 6 bases and J 7 bases; bases outside gene matches: 8. The CDR3: CASSPGQSVGELFF. The CDR3 coding sequence is TGTGCCAGCTCCCCGGGACAGTCGGTCGGGGAGCTGTTTTTT.

CDR3 sequence (DNA): TGTGCCAGCAGCCCTCGGACACAGAACACTGAAGCTTTCTTT. This codes for CASSPRTQNTEAFF. The chain joins TRBV11-2 to TRBJ1-1, with a tentative D call TRBD1 (5 bases). The CDR3 covers 14 residues. CDR1 is SGHAT and CDR2 is FQNNGV in the germline V gene. Trimming shortened V by 5 bases and J by 1 base, and 11 bases separated the two germline ends.

The chain joins TRBV5-1 to TRBJ2-5; D is perhaps TRBD2 (5 bases). V lost 0 bases, J lost 2 bases, and 11 bases lay in between. This CDR3 contains 15 residues. From germline, CDR1 is SGHRS and CDR2 YFSETQ. Here the CDR3 reads CASSLAGVRQETQYF. The DNA of the CDR3 is TGCGCCAGCAGCTTGGCCGGGGTTCGGCAAGAGACCCAGTACTTC. Based on the CDR3 plus reference TRBV5-1 and TRBJ2-5, the full variable domain is KAGVTQTPRYLIKTRGQQVTLSCSPISGHRSVSWYQQTPGQGLQFLFEYFSETQRNKGNFPGRFSGRQFSNSRSEMNVSTLELGDSALYLCASSLAGVRQETQYFGPGTRLLVL.

This clone was seen only a few times. The chain uses TRBV6-1 and TRBJ1-6; a possible D gene is TRBD1 (5 bases). Trimming pared 2 bases from V and 8 bases from J, leaving 13 bases between. The CDR3 consists of 15 residues. The germline V gene has CDR1 MNHNS and CDR2 SASEGT. The CDR3 loop is CASSEQRGNYSPLHF. CDR3 nucleotide sequence: TGTGCCAGCAGTGAACAACGGGGGAATTATTCACCCCTCCACTTT.

This clone appeared once. This chain joins TRBV4-1 and TRBJ2-7; TRBD1 matches 10 bases. Germline V CDR1 and CDR2: MGHRA, YSYEKL. Trimming removed 4 bases from V and 2 bases from J; junction bases left unmatched: 5. The CDR3 has 15 residues. The CDR3 nucleotides are TGCGCCAGCAGCCCGGGACAGGGGAGGACCTACGAGCAGTACTTC. It encodes CASSPGQGRTYEQYF.